The rows below give T cell receptor beta chains drawn from one sample of a study of T cell responses to AZD1222 COVID-19 vaccine. This table comes from immunoSEQ multiplex PCR, and its TCRdb copy is limited to in-frame clones, with some not included. Of about 90,000 clones detected, roughly 85% appear once; the ten largest clones hold about 4.5%. The source material was peripheral blood, sampled 28 days after the second AZD1222 dose. These receptors all stem from an adult who received the AZD1222 COVID-19 vaccine. Both conserved end residues are part of each CDR3. D genes are given only for firm matches. Expanded clones are given a class, and other clones once, few, many or no size at all.

D	V	J	size	CDR3	DNA
-	TRBV10-3	TRBJ1-2	-	CAISESRGYTF	TGTGCCATCAGTGAATCACGGGGCTACACCTTC
-	TRBV9	TRBJ1-1	-	CASSVEGGTEAFF	TGTGCCAGCAGCGTAGAAGGGGGCACTGAAGCTTTCTTT
TRBD1	TRBV7-2	TRBJ2-2	-	CASSKRTGLMTGELFF	TGTGCCAGCAGCAAACGGACAGGACTTATGACCGGGGAGCTGTTTTTT
TRBD1	TRBV7-3	TRBJ2-5	once	CASSPKGGQEEETQYF	TGTGCCAGCAGCCCTAAAGGGGGACAGGAGGAAGAGACCCAGTACTTC
-	TRBV28	TRBJ2-1	-	CASSPQAGWANEQFF	TGTGCCAGCAGCCCGCAGGCAGGGTGGGCGAATGAGCAGTTCTTC
-	TRBV6-2/TRBV6-3	TRBJ1-6	-	CASSYLVGSPLHF	TGTGCCAGCAGTTACCTCGTCGGGTCACCCCTCCACTTT
TRBD1	TRBV2	TRBJ1-6	-	CASSSGTDNSPLHF	TGTGCCAGCAGTTCCGGGACAGATAATTCACCCCTCCACTTT
TRBD1	TRBV19	TRBJ1-1	once	CASSTLTGTGGGTEAFF	TGTGCCAGTAGTACTCTAACCGGGACAGGTGGGGGTACTGAAGCTTTCTTT
-	TRBV19	TRBJ2-7	-	CASSATQRGRNEQYF	TGTGCCAGTAGTGCTACCCAACGGGGCAGGAACGAGCAGTACTTC
-	TRBV9	TRBJ2-5	-	CASSPGGSQETQYF	TGTGCCAGCAGCCCCGGGGGATCACAAGAGACCCAGTACTTC
-	TRBV19	TRBJ2-7	-	CASSNAYEQYF	TGTGCCAGTAGTAACGCCTACGAGCAGTACTTC
-	TRBV19	TRBJ2-2	-	CASSIAGRTGELFF	TGTGCCAGTAGTATCGCGGGGCGCACCGGGGAGCTGTTTTTT
TRBD1	TRBV4-2	TRBJ1-3	-	CASRQDRGSSGNTIYF	TGTGCCAGCAGACAGGACAGGGGTTCGTCTGGAAACACCATATATTTT
TRBD2	TRBV6-2/TRBV6-3	TRBJ2-7	few	CASSSPVASGTTYEQYF	TGTGCCAGCAGCTCCCCTGTGGCTAGCGGGACCACCTACGAGCAGTACTTC
TRBD2	TRBV28	TRBJ2-3	-	CASSFGGQREKTTDTQYF	TGTGCCAGCAGTTTTGGGGGCCAGCGGGAGAAAACCACAGATACGCAGTATTTT